These T cell receptor beta chains were read from a single sample in a study of OX40 agonist ivuxolimab in advanced cancers. The table came from immunoSEQ multiplex PCR; TCRdb's copy has only in-frame clones and leaves some out. Of about 54,000 clones detected, approximately 90% appear once; the ten largest clones hold 1.3% to 1.5%. The sample in question was CD4+ or CD8+ T cells sorted from blood, obtained in a trial of the OX40 agonist ivuxolimab. These receptors all stem from an adult with an advanced solid tumor such as melanoma, head and neck, liver or kidney cancer. Each CDR3 is given with its conserved first and last residue.

J: TRBJ2-1
V: TRBV27
CDR3: CASSPTSGRSNEQFF

J: TRBJ1-5
V: TRBV28
CDR3: CASRRGGTKPQHF

J: TRBJ1-5
V: TRBV27
CDR3: CASSSSFVNQPQHF

J: TRBJ2-5
V: TRBV28
CDR3: CASSLLGLAGGPRETQYF

J: TRBJ1-2
V: TRBV5-8
CDR3: CASHPGRPYGYTF

J: TRBJ1-2
V: TRBV14
CDR3: CASSQVFLGGQENGYTF

J: TRBJ2-5
V: TRBV2
CDR3: CASRSKQGADYGETQYF

J: TRBJ2-7
V: TRBV18
CDR3: CASSPLDRPGEQYF

J: TRBJ2-5
V: TRBV9
CDR3: CASSRGGSETQYF

J: TRBJ1-4
V: TRBV2
CDR3: CASRLQGLGKKLFF

J: TRBJ2-1
V: TRBV9
CDR3: CASSERPNSEQFF

J: TRBJ2-7
V: TRBV20-1
CDR3: CSATPDHEQYF

J: TRBJ2-7
V: TRBV4-2
CDR3: CASSQRGGSPLF

J: TRBJ2-3
V: TRBV19
CDR3: CASSIKGLAGNTQYF

J: TRBJ2-5
V: TRBV5-4
CDR3: CASSMGRVGGGETQYF

J: TRBJ1-1
V: TRBV18
CDR3: CASSPTPGTEAFF

J: TRBJ1-5
V: TRBV2
CDR3: CASSADNQPQHF

J: TRBJ1-1
V: TRBV5-1
CDR3: CASSVGNTDTEAFF

J: TRBJ2-5
V: TRBV5-1
CDR3: CASRNGTGGLAQYF

J: TRBJ1-4
V: TRBV2
CDR3: CASSGQGAGEKLFF

J: TRBJ2-2
V: TRBV30
CDR3: CAWTRGGELFF

J: TRBJ1-4
V: TRBV28
CDR3: CASISAGEGEKLFF

J: TRBJ2-2
V: TRBV7-3
CDR3: CASSSGTGGTGELFF

J: TRBJ2-1
V: TRBV5-8
CDR3: CASSLAGDFYNEQFF

J: TRBJ2-7
V: TRBV5-1
CDR3: CASSLVSQGSYEQYF

J: TRBJ2-5
V: TRBV5-1
CDR3: CASSLGGRGTQYF

J: TRBJ2-1
V: TRBV27
CDR3: CARRGLAVYNEQFF

J: TRBJ2-3
V: TRBV28
CDR3: CASSLGQGLDTQYF

J: TRBJ2-4
V: TRBV4-1
CDR3: CASSLTGTSGRGNIQYF

J: TRBJ2-1
V: TRBV19
CDR3: CASSAGIGGYNEQFF

J: TRBJ1-1
V: TRBV6-1
CDR3: CASSPQGAGNTEAFF

J: TRBJ2-7
V: TRBV28
CDR3: CASSLGSEGLRAYEQYF

J: TRBJ1-3
V: TRBV15
CDR3: CATSRDVGFQNTIYF